This is a list of T cell receptor beta chains from one sample in a study of OX40 agonist ivuxolimab in advanced cancers. Measured with immunoSEQ multiplex PCR; TCRdb has only the in-frame clones, and not every one. The table has under 95,000 clones, 87% seen once; the top ten hold over 1.2%. Sequenced material: CD4+ or CD8+ T cells sorted from blood, taken in a trial of the OX40 agonist ivuxolimab. The receptors stem from an adult with an advanced solid tumor such as melanoma, head and neck, liver or kidney cancer. The CDR3 runs from the conserved cysteine through the conserved F or W. A D gene is named only where the DNA matches it firmly. Clone sizes are given selectively: once, few, many, or a class where the clone is expanded.

cdr3_length	clone_size	v_call	d_call	j_call	cdr3_nt	cdr3_aa
16	once	TRBV27	TRBD1	TRBJ2-2	TGTGCCAGCAGTTCCACCCTTAGGACAGGTCCCGGGGAGCTGTTTTTT	CASSSTLRTGPGELFF
13	.	TRBV7-2	.	TRBJ2-1	TGTGCCAGCAGCTTACCTTCTAATGAAGAGCAGTTCTTC	CASSLPSNEEQFF
13	.	TRBV5-6	TRBD1	TRBJ1-1	TGTGCCAGCAGCTTGGTGACAGGGGATGAAGCTTTCTTT	CASSLVTGDEAFF
15	.	TRBV18	TRBD1	TRBJ2-3	TGTGCCAGCTCACCAGGACAGGTGGGCACAGATACGCAGTATTTT	CASSPGQVGTDTQYF
15	.	TRBV18	TRBD2	TRBJ2-1	TGTGCCAGCTCAAGACTAGCGGGAGCCTACAATGAGCAGTTCTTC	CASSRLAGAYNEQFF
14	.	TRBV19	TRBD1	TRBJ2-4	TGTGCCAGTAGTATCCGGGACAGCAAAAACATTCAGTACTTC	CASSIRDSKNIQYF
18	.	TRBV9	TRBD2	TRBJ2-3	TGTGCCAGCAGCGTAGGTAGCGGGGGGGGCCGTGGCACAGATACGCAGTATTTT	CASSVGSGGGRGTDTQYF
15	.	TRBV7-6	TRBD2	TRBJ2-5	TGTGCCAGCAGCCCGACTAGCGGGGGACAAGAGACCCAGTACTTC	CASSPTSGGQETQYF
15	.	TRBV6-6	.	TRBJ1-1	TGTGCCAGCAGTTACTCTCGGCCAGGGTACACTGAAGCTTTCTTT	CASSYSRPGYTEAFF
14	.	TRBV4-1	TRBD2	TRBJ2-1	TGCGCCAGCAGCCAAGGGGACTACTACAATGAGCAGTTCTTC	CASSQGDYYNEQFF
14	.	TRBV30	.	TRBJ1-4	TGTGCCTGGAGTCGAGCAATGAGCGGTGAAAAACTGTTTTTT	CAWSRAMSGEKLFF
14	few	TRBV7-9	.	TRBJ1-1	TGTGCCAGCAGCTTAATCCGGCTGGGAACTGAAGCTTTCTTT	CASSLIRLGTEAFF
14	.	TRBV7-8	.	TRBJ2-2	TGTGCCAGCAGCAAAGTCGGCCTGACCGGGGAGCTGTTTTTT	CASSKVGLTGELFF
14	.	TRBV7-2	.	TRBJ1-2	TGTGCCAGCAGCTTATCCCCGGGGAGCTATGGCTACACCTTC	CASSLSPGSYGYTF
11	.	TRBV30	.	TRBJ2-7	TGTGCCTGGAGTGAAATTAACGAGCAGTACTTC	CAWSEINEQYF
17	.	TRBV5-1	TRBD2	TRBJ2-5	TGCGCCAGCAGTTCGGGACTAGCGGGGGGGTACCAAGAGACCCAGTACTTC	CASSSGLAGGYQETQYF
14	.	TRBV6-1	.	TRBJ1-1	TGTGCCAGCAGGATTTATTTGAGAAACACTGAAGCTTTCTTT	CASRIYLRNTEAFF
17	once	TRBV7-4	TRBD2	TRBJ2-7	TGTGCCAGCAGCTTTAAGCCTAGCGGGAGTTCCGCCTACGAGCAGTACTTC	CASSFKPSGSSAYEQYF
12	.	TRBV29-1	.	TRBJ1-1	TGCAGCGTTGTTAGGACAGACCTAGAAGCTTTCTTT	CSVVRTDLEAFF
17	.	TRBV28	TRBD2	TRBJ2-2	TGTGCCAGCAGTTTATCACGTCTAGCGGGGAACACCGGGGAGCTGTTTTTT	CASSLSRLAGNTGELFF
15	once	TRBV6-5	.	TRBJ1-4	TGTGCCAGCAGTTACTCGGGCAGGGTCCCTGAAAAACTGTTTTTT	CASSYSGRVPEKLFF
11	.	TRBV30	TRBD1	TRBJ1-2	TGTGCCTGGTGGACAGGGGCGGGCTACACCTTC	CAWWTGAGYTF
18	.	TRBV19	.	TRBJ1-3	TGTGCCAGTACAAATTGGCGGGAAAGGGGGACCTCTGGAAACACCATATATTTT	CASTNWRERGTSGNTIYF
16	.	TRBV9	TRBD2	TRBJ2-1	TGTGCCAGCACCCCCCGGCGGGAGCCCTCCTACAATGAGCAGTTCTTC	CASTPRREPSYNEQFF
18	.	TRBV4-1	TRBD2	TRBJ2-4	TGCGCCAGCAGCACCCCCCAGCGGGGGGTGCTAGCCAAAAACATTCAGTACTTC	CASSTPQRGVLAKNIQYF
13	.	TRBV6-6	TRBD1	TRBJ1-5	TGTGCCAGCAGTAGGACAGGGGCTCAGCCCCAGCATTTT	CASSRTGAQPQHF